This TCR beta chain was recovered during a study of T cells in pancreatic ductal adenocarcinoma. Study outcomes and limitations: Comparisons of tumor and blood clonality may show falsely lower tumor diversity. Compared with tumor, blood showed more total productive templates and around 8-fold more clonotypes. Tumor and blood clonality did not differ significantly, about 0.11 versus 0.072.

With regard to this clone: Antigen: not known.

Germline trimming cut 6 bases from V and 10 bases from J; bases unmatched to any gene: 9. CDR1 and CDR2 (germline): ENHRY, SYGVKD. The CDR3 sequence is 14 residues long. Selected pancreatic ductal adenocarcinoma patients had undergone surgery without neoadjuvant therapy. The table came from immunoSEQ multiplex PCR; TCRdb's copy has only in-frame clones and leaves some out. Here the sample spans under 15,000 clones, roughly 89% being singletons. This TCR was recovered from a human donor with pancreatic ductal adenocarcinoma. V gene TRBV10-3 combines with J gene TRBJ1-6; 7 bases are shared with TRBD1. Sequencing was done on a sample of PBMCs. The CDR3, as DNA: TGTGCCATCAGGGGGGACAGTTCGCGGTCACCCCTCCACTTT. Translated: CAIRGDSSRSPLHF.